These 5 T cell receptor beta chains were sequenced from one sample in a study of T cell responses to AZD1222 COVID-19 vaccine. Assay: immunoSEQ multiplex PCR; the TCRdb copy retains only in-frame clones and omits some. The table has about 86,000 clones, roughly nine tenths seen once; the top ten hold approximately 5.3%. The sequenced sample was peripheral blood, obtained 28 days after the second AZD1222 dose. The receptors come from an adult who received the AZD1222 COVID-19 vaccine.

The rearrangement uses TRBV7-9 and TRBJ2-1; D assignment may be TRBD1 or TRBD2 (5 bases each). In germline, CDR1 is SEHNR, CDR2 FQNEAQ (reference sequence). This CDR3 is 15 amino acids long. Trimming took off 4 bases at V and 9 bases at J, with 19 bases between the two ends. CDR3 sequence reads: CASSSQRGWSAEQFF. CDR3 sequence (DNA): TGTGCCAGCAGCTCCCAACGGGGCTGGAGTGCTGAGCAGTTCTTC.

This chain connects TRBV11-2 to TRBJ1-5; D is possibly TRBD1 (6 bases). Trimming left V 5 bases short and J 0 bases short, with 11 bases between. Germline CDR1 reads SGHAT; CDR2 reads FQNNGV. This CDR3 is built from 15 residues. CDR3 loop: CASSRGTISNQPQHF. DNA of the CDR3: TGTGCCAGCAGCCGCGGGACAATTAGCAATCAGCCCCAGCATTTT. Filled out from reference TRBV11-2 and TRBJ1-5, the complete variable domain reads EAGVAQSPRYKIIEKRQSVAFWCNPISGHATLYWYQQILGQGPKLLIQFQNNGVVDDSQLPKDRFSAERLKGVDSTLKIQPAKLEDSAVYLCASSRGTISNQPQHFGDGTRLSIL.

The rearrangement uses TRBV27 and TRBJ2-7; 7 bases are shared with TRBD1. This CDR3 contains 16 residues. V lost 5 bases and J lost 0; bases outside the gene matches: 10. Germline V gene sequence: CDR1 MNHEY, CDR2 SMNVEV (reference sequence). This chain's CDR3 is CASSPRTGRNSYEQYF. In DNA form, the CDR3 reads TGTGCCAGCAGTCCGCGGACAGGACGCAACTCCTACGAGCAGTACTTC.

The rearrangement links TRBV9 to TRBJ1-1; maybe TRBD1 (5 bases). Germline CDR1 reads SGDLS; CDR2 reads YYNGEE. The CDR3 has 14 residues. V was cut by 4 bases and J by 4 bases, with 14 bases left in between. The DNA for the CDR3 is TGTGCCAGCAGCCAGAGCTTGAGGGGCACTGAAGCTTTCTTT. Its protein product is CASSQSLRGTEAFF.

This chain uses TRBV6-5 with TRBJ2-5; TRBD1 might be the D (6 bases). Trimming left V 10 bases short and J 2 bases short, with 17 bases between. Germline-derived CDR1 and CDR2 are MNHEY and SVGAGI. This CDR3 is 14 amino acids long. The CDR3 DNA reads TGTGCCACCCGACGACCAGGGGTGCAAGAGACCCAGTACTTC. Protein: CATRRPGVQETQYF.